This T cell receptor beta chain was recorded in a study of T cells after yellow fever vaccination. This clonotype showed up many times. The authors made TCR cDNA by 5'RACE template switching, adding a universal primer site and UMIs. Via MiXCR, TCRdb re-called the 5' RACE reads, giving one row per CDR3 protein. This table holds about 58,000 distinct CDR3 sequences, approximately 6.1% found once. J was trimmed by 3 bases and V by 5 bases; bases with no gene match: 2. Germline loops: CDR1 DFQATT, CDR2 SNEGSKA (reference sequence). The CDR3 extends over 14 amino acids. The gene calls are TRBV20-1 and TRBJ2-5; 14 nucleotides agree with TRBD2. The sequence came from a man aged 18-30 years who received the YFV17D yellow fever vaccine. The specimen comprised PBMCs, either bulk or a sorted T-cell subset (CD4+, CD8+, memory, or dextramer-sorted; not recorded which), sampled on the day of the yellow fever booster vaccination. CDR3 protein: CSAPTSGGEETQYF. In DNA form, the CDR3 reads TGCAGTGCTCCGACTAGCGGGGGGGAAGAGACCCAGTACTTC.